The T cell receptor beta chain under discussion was sequenced for a study of cytomegalovirus exposure and HLA in healthy donors. Trimming shortened V by 6 bases and J by 6 bases, and 18 bases separated the two germline ends. This CDR3 is 14 amino acids long. Germline values: CDR1 MDHEN, CDR2 SYDVKM. PCR employed 60 Vbeta and 13 Jbeta primers. TCRdb's copy holds only in-frame clones and misses some; the assay was immunoSEQ multiplex PCR. The sample yields around 180,000 clones, approximately 80% seen once. Study conclusions and caveats: TCR beta sequences numbering 15,000 to 20,000 were associated with HLA alleles at 0.05 false discovery rate in a later analysis. Donor immune exposure was known only as CMV serostatus. Later analysis demonstrated an association between a missense DCLRE1C variant and TCR beta V- and J-gene trimming.

Points on this clone: Its target is unknown.

This clonotype was sampled from a young man in good health and CMV-seronegative. Material for sequencing was PBMCs. This chain links TRBV28 with TRBJ2-7; D remains unclear. The CDR3 DNA follows: TGTGCCAGCAGCTCCGCTAGTCAGAAGCGCGAGCAGTACTTC. It yields the protein CASSSASQKREQYF.